The 5 T cell receptor beta chains in this list originate from one sample, sequenced in a study of T cells in Graves' hyperthyroidism and ophthalmopathy. TCR beta CDR3 regions were amplified from RNA transcripts. First-round RT-PCR of the TCR CDR3 relied on the HTBI primer set. Via MiXCR, TCRdb re-called the multiplex PCR reads, giving one row per CDR3 protein. The table shows 500,000 to 600,000 distinct CDR3 sequences, with around 45% occurring only once. Sequencing used peripheral blood or thyroid tissue (not recorded which). The source is a woman aged 18-35 years with Graves' hyperthyroidism.

The chain employs TRBV29-1 and TRBJ2-2; 8 nucleotides align to TRBD1. The germline gives CDR1 SQVTM, CDR2 ANQGSEA. J lost 1 base, V lost 4 bases, and 8 bases had no gene match. The CDR3 is made up of 16 amino acids. CDR3 amino acids: CSVVPQGAGNTGELFF. In DNA form, the CDR3 reads TGCAGCGTTGTTCCGCAGGGGGCTGGGAACACCGGGGAGCTGTTTTTT.

In this sample, this clonotype turned up many times. CDR3 loop: CASSLPTGHFNGYTF. CDR3 DNA: TGTGCCAGCAGCTTACCCACCGGGCACTTCAATGGCTACACCTTC. J is TRBJ1-2 and V is TRBV7-2; D is unclear. The CDR3 runs to 15 residues. CDR1 and CDR2 (germline): SGHTA, FQGNSA. V was shortened by 2 bases and J by 6 bases, with 16 bases between the two germline ends.

This clonotype was observed at least ten times. The chain carries TRBV4-3 and TRBJ1-5; weak D call: TRBD1 (5 bases). The V and J ends lost 0 bases and 2 bases respectively, with 11 bases between them. Germline-derived CDR1 and CDR2 are LGHNA and YSLEER. This CDR3 region has 16 residues. The CDR3 DNA follows: TGCGCCAGCAGCCAAGATCTAAAACAGGGCAATCAGCCCCAGCATTTT. Residues: CASSQDLKQGNQPQHF.

The chain is built from TRBV13 and TRBJ1-4, with TRBD1 as a possible D gene (5 bases). This CDR3 is 15 amino acids long. Germline loops: CDR1 PRHDT, CDR2 FYEKMQ (reference sequence). Trimming shortened V by 5 bases and J by 8 bases, and 18 bases separated the two germline ends. The CDR3 is CASSHGTKGGEKLFF. CDR3 bases: TGTGCCAGCAGCCATGGGACCAAAGGTGGGGAAAAACTGTTTTTT.

This clonotype has ten or more counts. V usage is TRBV4-1 and J usage is TRBJ1-3, with D unclear. Trimming stripped 4 bases from V and 0 bases from J, with 16 bases between. CDR3 length: 17 amino acids. Looked up from germline, CDR1 is MGHRA and CDR2 is YSYEKL. The CDR3 nucleotides read TGCGCCAGCAGCCCCTCCTCAGGACGGATCTCTGGAAACACCATATATTTT. Its translation: CASSPSSGRISGNTIYF.